One sample yielded the 18 T cell receptor beta chains listed below, sequenced in a study of T cells in Graves' hyperthyroidism and ophthalmopathy. From RNA transcripts, TCR beta CDR3 regions were amplified. Carried out on the TCR CDR3, a first-round RT-PCR used the HTBI primer set. TCRdb redid the calling of the multiplex PCR reads with MiXCR, one entry per CDR3 protein. The sample includes more than 550,000 distinct CDR3 sequences, roughly a sixth of them seen just once. Sequencing was performed on blood. These TCRs come from a woman aged 50 to 60 with Graves' hyperthyroidism that later progressed to Graves' ophthalmopathy.

The rearrangement uses TRBV6-1 and TRBJ2-2, with D possibly TRBD2 on 6 matching bases. With 6 bases removed from V and 3 bases from J, the gap between germline ends came to 14 bases. Germline V gene sequence: CDR1 MNHNS, CDR2 SASEGT. The CDR3 is made up of 15 amino acids. DNA for the CDR3: TGTGCCAGCAGACTGGGACTGGGGGACACCGGGGAGCTGTTTTTT. It is translated as CASRLGLGDTGELFF.

This sequence joins TRBV19 and TRBJ1-6; possible D gene TRBD1, 5 bases. Germline lookup yields CDR1 LNHDA and CDR2 SQIVND (reference sequence). The CDR3 consists of 16 residues. V was clipped by 4 bases and J by 9 bases, with 19 bases between them. The CDR3, as DNA: TGTGCCAGTAGTAATAATCAGGGAACCCTCGGTTCACCCCTCCACTTT. Amino acid sequence: CASSNNQGTLGSPLHF.

V gene TRBV9 combines with J gene TRBJ1-2; D unresolved. CDR1 and CDR2 (germline): SGDLS, YYNGEE. Trimming took 0 bases from V and 0 from J, leaving 12 bases between them. The CDR3 is 16 amino acids. This CDR3 is CASSVGAATANYGYTF. The DNA of the CDR3 is TGTGCCAGCAGCGTAGGGGCGGCAACGGCTAACTATGGCTACACCTTC.

This clonotype was seen more than once but under ten times. V is TRBV10-3 and J is TRBJ1-4; D ambiguous. V shed 0 bases and J shed 0 bases, with 11 bases lying between them. Germline V gene lookup returns CDR1 ENHRY and CDR2 SYGVKD. CDR3 length: 17 residues. CDR3 nucleotide sequence: TGTGCCATCAGTGAGTCGGTCAGAGTTTCAACTAATGAAAAACTGTTTTTT. It codes for CAISESVRVSTNEKLFF.

This clonotype occurred many times. V usage is TRBV11-2 and J usage is TRBJ2-3; D not resolved. The V gene's germline CDR1 is SGHAT and CDR2 FQNNGV. Trimming shortened V by 0 bases and J by 4 bases, and 8 bases separated the two germline ends. The CDR3 has 14 residues. The CDR3 loop reads CASSLEKASDTQYF. The CDR3 DNA sequence: TGTGCCAGCAGCTTAGAAAAAGCGTCAGATACGCAGTATTTT.

This clonotype was recorded at least ten times. The gene calls are TRBV20-1 and TRBJ1-4, with 8 bases aligning to TRBD1. Germline V gene sequence: CDR1 DFQATT, CDR2 SNEGSKA (reference sequence). The CDR3 sequence is 14 residues long. V shed 3 bases and J 5 bases; nucleotides not matched to a gene: 5. CDR3 DNA sequence: TGCAGTGCTAGTGAGGACAGGGTCAATGAAAAACTGTTTTTT. It codes for CSASEDRVNEKLFF.

Notes on this clonotype: A junction end diverges from the germline sequence, so it may reflect a read error. The chain is built from TRBV7-7 and TRBJ2-5; the match to TRBD1 covers 11 bases. The germline CDR1 and CDR2 sequences are SSHAT and FNYEAQ (reference sequence). The CDR3 totals 15 residues. The CDR3 sequence is CASSTGTGGLETQYF. For the CDR3, the DNA is TGTGCTAGCAGTACCGGGACAGGGGGGCTTGAGACCCAGTACTTC.

The rearrangement uses TRBV29-1 and TRBJ2-7, with D tentatively TRBD1 (5 bases). CDR1 SQVTM and CDR2 ANQGSEA come from the germline V gene. CDR3 length: 14 amino acids. Trimming took off 1 base at V and 3 bases at J, with 13 bases between the two ends. CDR3 nucleotides: TGCAGCGTTGAAGTTACGGACAAAAACTACGAGCAGTACTTC. It specifies CSVEVTDKNYEQYF.

Regarding this clonotype: The final CDR3 position lacks the conserved phenylalanine or tryptophan, pointing to a likely read error. This chain uses TRBV2 with TRBJ1-3; D is perhaps TRBD1 (5 bases). Germline values: CDR1 SNHLY, CDR2 FYNNEI. Trimming took off 2 bases at V and 0 bases at J, with 17 bases between the two ends. The CDR3 has 18 residues. The CDR3 DNA follows: TGTGCCAGCAGTGAATTCCTCCTACGCAGGGACTCTGGAAACACCATATATCTT. It is translated as CASSEFLLRRDSGNTIYL.

This clonotype has just a few counts. This rearrangement joins TRBV27 to TRBJ2-7; D is possibly TRBD1 or TRBD2 (5 bases each). The CDR3 totals 15 residues. With 4 bases removed from V and 0 bases from J, the gap between germline ends came to 13 bases. Germline CDR1 MNHEY, CDR2 SMNVEV (reference sequence). The CDR3 spells CASSSQEESSYEQYF. CDR3 DNA sequence: TGTGCCAGCAGTTCACAGGAGGAGTCCTCCTACGAGCAGTACTTC.

This clonotype was seen a few times. The chain carries TRBV30 and TRBJ1-5; no reliable D call. Trimming cost V 0 bases and J 6 bases, with 12 bases left between them. Germline-derived CDR1 and CDR2 are GTSNPN and SVGIG (reference sequence). This CDR3 region has 14 residues. This CDR3 is CAWSVVRRAQPQHF. DNA for the CDR3: TGTGCCTGGAGTGTAGTCAGAAGGGCTCAGCCCCAGCATTTT.

The chain has TRBV4-1 and TRBJ1-3; TRBD1 aligns across 8 bases. Germline CDR1 and CDR2: MGHRA and YSYEKL. This CDR3 has 16 amino acids. Trimming took 2 bases from V and 4 from J; bases not matched to a gene: 7. The CDR3 here is CASSQTGTGKGNTIYF. The CDR3 region has the DNA TGCGCCAGCAGCCAAACGGGGACAGGCAAAGGAAACACCATATATTTT.

The chain combines TRBV27 with TRBJ1-4, with D unresolved. CDR3 length equals 14 residues. Trimming removed 5 bases at V and 4 bases at J, with 11 bases between. The germline V gene encodes CDR1 MNHEY and CDR2 SMNVEV (reference sequence). CDR3 nucleotides: TGTGCCAGCAGTCCCGGGCCCCTTAATGAAAAACTGTTTTTT. Protein sequence: CASSPGPLNEKLFF.

This clonotype was counted many times. This rearrangement joins TRBV11-2 to TRBJ2-5, with TRBD1 identical over 8 bases. V lost 5 bases, J lost 7 bases, and 18 bases stayed unmatched. This CDR3 has 17 residues. CDR1 and CDR2 from the germline V gene are SGHAT and FQNNGV. This chain's CDR3 is CASSAMQDREPGWTQYF. The CDR3 coding sequence is TGTGCCAGCAGCGCAATGCAGGACAGGGAGCCCGGGTGGACCCAGTACTTC.

This clonotype was seen a few times. V and J are TRBV15 and TRBJ1-1, with D possibly being TRBD1 (5 bases). Trimming removed 5 bases from V and 7 bases from J, with 11 bases in between. The germline V gene encodes CDR1 LNHNV and CDR2 YYDKDF (reference sequence). This CDR3 has 12 residues. The CDR3 DNA follows: TGTGCCACCAGCCTTGGGGGGGGTGAAGCTTTCTTT. Translated, it gives CATSLGGGEAFF.

A single count supports this clonotype. V and J are TRBV13 and TRBJ1-3; D is unclear. The CDR3 has 17 residues. V was shortened by 0 bases and J by 0 bases, with 12 bases between the two germline ends. Germline values: CDR1 PRHDT, CDR2 FYEKMQ (reference sequence). The CDR3 coding sequence is TGTGCCAGCAGCTTAGGCCGTCCCCCGACCTCTGGAAACACCATATATTTT. Translation gives CASSLGRPPTSGNTIYF.

This clonotype has a count of ten or more. The chain couples TRBV20-1 to TRBJ2-7; TRBD2 agrees at 15 bases. Germline CDR1 and CDR2: DFQATT and SNEGSKA (reference sequence). J lost 1 base, V lost 6 bases, and 10 bases had no gene match. The length of the CDR3 is 17 residues. In DNA, the CDR3 is TGCAGTGCCAGCGGGACTAGCGGGGGGAAGTCATCCTACGAGCAGTACTTC. Translation gives CSASGTSGGKSSYEQYF.

The CDR3 spells CASSILTGHSTPSGNTIYF. As DNA, the CDR3 is TGTGCCAGCAGCATCCTGACAGGGCATAGTACACCCTCTGGAAACACCATATATTTT. The V call is TRBV7-9, the J call TRBJ1-3, with 7 bases fitting TRBD1. The CDR3 consists of 19 residues. J gave up 0 bases and V 5 bases, and 16 bases lay outside the gene matches. Germline assignment: CDR1 SEHNR and CDR2 FQNEAQ (reference sequence).